The rows below give T cell receptor beta chains drawn from one sample of a study of shared clonotypes between healthy human individuals. The protocol was immunoSEQ multiplex PCR, while the TCRdb copy is restricted to in-frame clones and leaves out a portion. The repertoire holds about 550,000 clones, with just under 97% as singletons. Sequencing was carried out using naive CD8+ T cells sorted from blood. These receptor sequences come from a woman in her 30s in good health. Each CDR3 is given with its conserved first and last residue. The D gene is left open where the match is weak. Clone sizes are given selectively: once, few, many, or a class where the clone is expanded.

d_gene: TRBD1
v_gene: TRBV7-8
j_gene: TRBJ2-4
abundance: .
CDR3aa: CASSPTGALGTENIQYF
CDR3nt: TGTGCCAGCAGCCCCACAGGGGCCCTCGGTACGGAAAACATTCAGTACTTC

d_gene: TRBD1
v_gene: TRBV28
j_gene: TRBJ2-5
abundance: .
CDR3aa: CASSYYQGASETQYF
CDR3nt: TGTGCCAGCAGCTATTATCAGGGGGCGAGTGAGACCCAGTACTTC

d_gene: .
v_gene: TRBV2
j_gene: TRBJ1-2
abundance: .
CDR3aa: CASSEARNYGYTF
CDR3nt: TGTGCCAGCAGTGAGGCCAGAAACTATGGCTACACCTTC

d_gene: .
v_gene: TRBV11-2
j_gene: TRBJ1-1
abundance: .
CDR3aa: CASSLEAQMNTEAFF
CDR3nt: TGTGCCAGCAGCTTAGAGGCGCAAATGAACACTGAAGCTTTCTTT

d_gene: TRBD1
v_gene: TRBV30
j_gene: TRBJ2-1
abundance: .
CDR3aa: CAWRARGDRGHNEQFF
CDR3nt: TGTGCCTGGAGGGCTCGGGGGGACAGGGGGCACAATGAGCAGTTCTTC

d_gene: TRBD1
v_gene: TRBV27
j_gene: TRBJ1-5
abundance: .
CDR3aa: CASSKQGAAQPQHF
CDR3nt: TGTGCCAGCAGCAAACAGGGGGCGGCTCAGCCCCAGCATTTT

d_gene: .
v_gene: TRBV9
j_gene: TRBJ1-5
abundance: few
CDR3aa: CASSIGTDSNQPQHF
CDR3nt: TGTGCCAGCAGCATCGGGACGGATAGCAATCAGCCCCAGCATTTT

d_gene: .
v_gene: TRBV4-1
j_gene: TRBJ2-7
abundance: .
CDR3aa: CASSPPGRSYEQYF
CDR3nt: TGCGCCAGCAGCCCACCGGGACGGTCCTACGAGCAGTACTTC

d_gene: .
v_gene: TRBV4-2
j_gene: TRBJ2-7
abundance: .
CDR3aa: CASSQDPGDVYEQYF
CDR3nt: TGTGCCAGCAGCCAAGATCCAGGGGATGTCTACGAGCAGTACTTC

d_gene: .
v_gene: TRBV28
j_gene: TRBJ2-1
abundance: .
CDR3aa: CASSNVASYNEQFF
CDR3nt: TGTGCCAGCAGTAACGTAGCGTCCTACAATGAGCAGTTCTTC

d_gene: .
v_gene: TRBV4-1
j_gene: TRBJ1-5
abundance: .
CDR3aa: CASSQEGSLNQPQHF
CDR3nt: TGCGCCAGCAGCCAAGAGGGCAGTTTAAATCAGCCCCAGCATTTT

d_gene: TRBD2
v_gene: TRBV27
j_gene: TRBJ2-1
abundance: .
CDR3aa: CASSFTGLAGGPGSSYNEQFF
CDR3nt: TGTGCCAGCAGTTTCACAGGACTAGCGGGAGGGCCAGGTAGCTCCTACAATGAGCAGTTCTTC